This T cell receptor (beta chain) was sequenced in a study of T cells in tumors after PD-1 blockade. This table comes from immunoSEQ multiplex PCR, and its TCRdb copy is limited to in-frame clones, with some not included. The sample consists of about 5,000 clones, around 83% of them appearing once. Broader study findings: Blood contained about two fifths of the tumor's TCR clonotypes.

CDR1 SEHNR and CDR2 FQNEAQ come from the germline V gene (reference sequence). The CDR3 totals 15 residues. J lost 1 base, V lost 5 bases, and 7 bases had no gene match. Comments on this clone: Its antigen is not identified.

This receptor was identified in a human donor with advanced basal cell or squamous cell carcinoma (not recorded which). The V gene is TRBV7-9, the J gene TRBJ2-7; 8 nucleotides match TRBD1. The specimen comprised PBMCs, sampled after anti-PD-1 therapy. The CDR3 nucleotides read TGTGCCAGCAGCCCTCGGACAGGGTTATCCTACGAGCAGTACTTC. It yields the protein CASSPRTGLSYEQYF.